One sample yielded the 23 T cell receptor beta chains listed below, sequenced in a study of cytomegalovirus exposure and HLA in healthy donors. TCRdb keeps only in-frame clones here, not all; method: immunoSEQ multiplex PCR. The sample has 30,000 to 40,000 clones, just under 95% seen once. The sequenced material came from PBMCs. Source of these receptors: a man younger than 30 in good health and CMV-seronegative.

This chain uses TRBV2 with TRBJ2-1; 8 bases map to TRBD2. Per the germline V gene, CDR1 is SNHLY and CDR2 is FYNNEI. The CDR3 runs 19 residues. After removal of 3 bases from V and 6 bases from J, the junction contained 19 bases not matched to a gene. CDR3 in amino acids: CASSDPLWREVLGSNEQFF. CDR3 in DNA: TGTGCCAGCAGTGACCCCCTCTGGCGGGAGGTCTTGGGGTCCAATGAGCAGTTCTTC.

This clone was found once. CDR3 DNA sequence: TGTGCCAGCAGCTTAGGCAACGACAGGGGAACAGCTTTCTTT. It specifies CASSLGNDRGTAFF. The chain is built from TRBV7-9 and TRBJ1-1; 8 bases agree with TRBD1. Germline CDR1 and CDR2: SEHNR and FQNEAQ (reference sequence). J lost 10 bases, V lost 1 base, and 8 bases had no gene match. The CDR3 length is 14 residues.

Note on this clone: An end of the junction differs from the germline gene, which may be a read error. Other DNA sequences in this specimen translate into the identical CDR3. This chain links TRBV7-8 with TRBJ2-3; tentative D call: TRBD2 (6 bases). The germline gives CDR1 SGHVS, CDR2 FQNEAQ. The CDR3 loop spans 13 amino acids. CDR3 sequence reads: CASSLNGEASQYF. CDR3 DNA sequence: TGCGCCAGCAGCTTAAATGGGGAGGCGTCGCAGTATTTT.

The chain joins TRBV19 to TRBJ2-1; 9 bases line up with TRBD2. Per germline, CDR1 LNHDA and CDR2 SQIVND (reference sequence). V shed 5 bases and J 1 base; nucleotides not matched to a gene: 3. The CDR3 covers 15 residues. CDR3 nucleotide sequence: TGTGCCAGTAGTCGGAGCGGGAGGTCCTACAATGAGCAGTTCTTC. It yields the protein CASSRSGRSYNEQFF.

The rearrangement links TRBV4-2 to TRBJ2-7; 8 nucleotides line up with TRBD2. Germline CDR1 reads LGHNA; CDR2 reads YNFKEQ. With V trimmed by 0 bases and J by 2 bases, 6 bases remained unmatched. This CDR3 is 16 amino acids long. The CDR3 region has the DNA TGTGCCAGCAGCCAAGATTTAGCGGGGATTACCTACGAGCAGTACTTC. It encodes CASSQDLAGITYEQYF.

This chain links TRBV30 with TRBJ2-5, with TRBD1 identical over 11 bases. CDR3 length: 14 amino acids. After removal of 5 bases from V and 5 bases from J, the junction contained 7 bases not matched to a gene. CDR1 is GTSNPN, CDR2 SVGIG, per germline (reference sequence). The CDR3 nucleotides read TGTGCCTGGGAGGGACAGGGGGGTCCGGAGACCCAGTACTTC. Translating gives CAWEGQGGPETQYF.

V usage is TRBV29-1 and J usage is TRBJ1-4; possible D gene TRBD1, 5 bases. The V gene lost 4 bases and the J gene lost 4 bases, with 10 bases spanning the gap. In germline, CDR1 is SQVTM, CDR2 ANQGSEA. The CDR3 has 13 amino acids. CDR3 protein: CSVVLGVNEKLFF. CDR3 sequence (DNA): TGCAGCGTTGTCCTAGGGGTTAATGAAAAACTGTTTTTT.

The rearrangement links TRBV19 to TRBJ2-1, with a weak D call TRBD2 (5 bases). V lost 5 bases and J 0 bases, leaving 14 bases between the germline ends. From germline, CDR1 is LNHDA and CDR2 SQIVND (reference sequence). The CDR3 sequence is 16 residues long. CDR3 amino acids: CASSGLRESSYNEQFF. CDR3 sequence (DNA): TGTGCCAGTAGTGGGTTGAGGGAGAGCTCCTACAATGAGCAGTTCTTC.

The chain employs TRBV6-1 and TRBJ2-1; 8 bases map to TRBD2. Germline V gene data show CDR1 as MNHNS and CDR2 as SASEGT. The CDR3 has 14 residues. The V segment lost 5 bases and the J segment 5 bases; nucleotides outside the gene matches: 5. Here the CDR3 reads CASSYTGGDNEQFF. The CDR3 bases are TGTGCCAGCAGTTATACGGGAGGGGACAATGAGCAGTTCTTC.

V gene TRBV27 combines with J gene TRBJ2-7; TRBD2 matches 10 bases. Germline V gene data show CDR1 as MNHEY and CDR2 as SMNVEV (reference sequence). The CDR3 is 16 amino acids. The V and J ends lost 0 bases and 8 bases, in that order; junction bases with no gene match: 10. Written as DNA, the CDR3 is TGTGCCAGCAGTTTATCGATCCCTAGCGGGAGTCTCAAGCAGTACTTC. Translating it yields CASSLSIPSGSLKQYF.

V and J are TRBV7-3 and TRBJ1-5, with a weak D call TRBD1 (5 bases). Trimming stripped 0 bases from V and 3 bases from J, with 9 bases between. Germline V CDR1 and CDR2: SGHTA, FQGTGA. The CDR3 extends over 15 amino acids. CDR3 protein: CASSLTGDPNQPQHF. The CDR3 nucleotides are TGTGCCAGCAGCTTAACAGGGGATCCCAATCAGCCCCAGCATTTT.

The chain couples TRBV7-9 to TRBJ2-7, with 8 bases aligning to TRBD1. With V trimmed by 4 bases and J by 4 bases, 6 bases remained unmatched. This CDR3 comprises 14 residues. Germline CDR1 and CDR2: SEHNR and FQNEAQ (reference sequence). The chain's CDR3 is CASSSAHRGYEQYF. The CDR3 nucleotides are TGTGCCAGCAGCTCAGCCCACAGGGGGTACGAGCAGTACTTC. The variable domain in full, with the rest retrieved from reference TRBV7-9 and TRBJ2-7, is DTGVSQNPRHKITKRGQNVTFRCDPISEHNRLYWYRQTLGQGPEFLTYFQNEAQLEKSRLLSDRFSAERPKGSFSTLEIQRTEQGDSAMYLCASSSAHRGYEQYFGPGTRLTVT.

This clone was counted between two and nine times. DNA for the CDR3: TGTGCCAGCAGCTTAGCGCAGGGGACAGGGAACTCCTACGAGCAGTACTTC. Translating gives CASSLAQGTGNSYEQYF. This chain joins TRBV7-9 and TRBJ2-7, with 9 bases fitting TRBD1. The CDR3 is made up of 17 amino acids. Germline-derived CDR1 and CDR2 are SEHNR and FQNEAQ (reference sequence). The ends lost 0 bases at V and 0 bases at J; junction bases unmatched: 6. Full variable domain (rest looked up from reference TRBV7-9 and TRBJ2-7): DTGVSQNPRHKITKRGQNVTFRCDPISEHNRLYWYRQTLGQGPEFLTYFQNEAQLEKSRLLSDRFSAERPKGSFSTLEIQRTEQGDSAMYLCASSLAQGTGNSYEQYFGPGTRLTVT.

J is TRBJ1-1 and V is TRBV5-1, with 7 bases fitting TRBD1. The junction had 14 bases not matched to a gene; V was cut back by 4 bases and J by 5 bases. The CDR3 totals 16 residues. Per germline, CDR1 SGHRS and CDR2 YFSETQ. Written as DNA, the CDR3 is TGCGCCAGCAGCGGACCTACCCTGACAGGGCGGACTGAAGCTTTCTTT. Its protein is CASSGPTLTGRTEAFF.

The chain joins TRBV6-6 to TRBJ2-1, with TRBD2 matching over 13 bases. This CDR3 has 16 residues. In germline, CDR1 is MNHNY, CDR2 SVGAGI (reference sequence). V shed 0 bases, J shed 8 bases, and the junction held 4 bases outside the gene matches. CDR3 amino acids: CASSYSGLAGIYEQFF. The CDR3 coding sequence is TGTGCCAGCAGTTACTCGGGACTAGCGGGAATCTATGAGCAGTTCTTC.

The chain has TRBV5-1 and TRBJ1-1, with TRBD1 identical over 10 bases. Germline lookup yields CDR1 SGHRS and CDR2 YFSETQ. J was trimmed by 4 bases and V by 4 bases; bases with no gene match: 7. This CDR3 is 15 amino acids long. CDR3 nucleotides: TGCGCCAGCAGCGAGACAGGGGGCGTCGCCACTGAAGCTTTCTTT. It specifies CASSETGGVATEAFF.

This clone was seen just once. The chain is built from TRBV6-1 and TRBJ1-2; TRBD1 matches at 8 bases. This CDR3 region has 19 residues. V shed 2 bases, J shed 4 bases, and the junction held 18 bases outside the gene matches. Germline values: CDR1 MNHNS, CDR2 SASEGT. The chain's CDR3 is CASSERYRMDRDGIYGYTF. In nucleotides, the CDR3 is TGTGCCAGCAGTGAACGGTATAGGATGGACAGGGACGGAATCTATGGCTACACCTTC.

This clone was picked up one time. This chain connects TRBV6-5 to TRBJ1-3, with D unresolved. The germline V gene has CDR1 MNHEY and CDR2 SVGAGI. The CDR3 totals 14 residues. The germline V and J ends were trimmed by 6 bases and 4 bases, with 13 bases remaining between them. CDR3 region: CASRPRGEGNTIYF. The CDR3 region has the DNA TGTGCCAGCAGGCCGCGCGGGGAGGGAAACACCATATATTTT.

CDR3 sequence: CATKGQPLANTGELFF. The CDR3, as DNA: TGCGCCACCAAGGGACAGCCGTTGGCGAACACCGGGGAGCTGTTTTTT. The chain combines TRBV5-1 with TRBJ2-2, with TRBD1 identical over 7 bases. J was trimmed by 0 bases and V by 9 bases; bases with no gene match: 11. This CDR3 has 16 residues. CDR1 is SGHRS, CDR2 YFSETQ, per germline.

This rearrangement joins TRBV2 to TRBJ2-7, with D possibly being TRBD2 (6 bases). The V end lost 8 bases, the J end lost 0 bases, and 14 bases lay between the germline ends. This CDR3 spans 14 amino acids. Germline V gene lookup returns CDR1 SNHLY and CDR2 FYNNEI. The CDR3 region is CASSLAGLSYEQYF. The CDR3 DNA reads as TGTGCCAGCTCTTTGGCGGGGCTCTCCTACGAGCAGTACTTC.

This clone has just one count. The chain employs TRBV4-1 and TRBJ2-7, with 9 positions matching TRBD1. V was clipped by 4 bases and J by 0 bases; unmatched bases: 1. The CDR3 consists of 14 residues. Germline CDR1 and CDR2: MGHRA and YSYEKL. The CDR3, as DNA: TGCGCCAGCAGCCCGACAGGGGGCTCCTACGAGCAGTACTTC. Translation gives CASSPTGGSYEQYF.

The chain recombines TRBV6-1 with TRBJ1-5; 7 nucleotides align to TRBD1. The ends lost 5 bases at V and 2 bases at J; junction bases unmatched: 6. The CDR3 is 15 amino acids. Per the germline V gene, CDR1 is MNHNS and CDR2 is SASEGT. This CDR3 reads CASSLGQWGNQPQHF. Here the CDR3 DNA reads TGTGCCAGCAGTTTGGGACAGTGGGGCAATCAGCCCCAGCATTTT.

The chain has TRBV27 and TRBJ1-1, with D uncertain. Germline assignment: CDR1 MNHEY and CDR2 SMNVEV (reference sequence). V lost 6 bases to trimming and J lost 4 bases, with 15 bases between them. The CDR3 is made up of 14 amino acids. The CDR3 DNA follows: TGTGCCAGCAGACGGTCGGGTGGCTTCACTGAAGCTTTCTTT. Translated, it gives CASRRSGGFTEAFF.